The T cell receptor beta chain under discussion was sequenced for a study of Graves' ophthalmopathy and Graves' hyperthyroidism. RNA transcripts were the source from which TCR beta CDR3 regions were amplified. HTBI primers primed a first-round RT-PCR, and a second-round multiplex PCR followed. MiXCR, applied by TCRdb to the multiplex PCR reads, yields one record per CDR3 protein. The table lists around 1,000,000 distinct CDR3 sequences, approximately 35% of them singletons, with over 8.5% in the top ten. Germline V lookup: CDR1 LNHDA, CDR2 SQIVND (reference sequence). V shed 5 bases and J shed 7 bases, with 15 bases lying between them. The CDR3 spans 15 residues. Exclusion criteria comprised other autoimmune diseases, uncontrolled infections, pregnancy or lactation in patients. Serum thyroxine and TRAb, along with clinical symptoms, thyroid ultrasound and orbital computed tomography, were what diagnosis relied on.

This TCR was sampled from an adult man with Graves' hyperthyroidism. This chain uses TRBV19 with TRBJ1-6; D perhaps matches TRBD1 (5 bases). The sequencing input was peripheral blood or thyroid tissue (not recorded which). CDR3 sequence reads: CASSRQGAFNSPLHF. The CDR3, as DNA: TGTGCCAGTAGTCGTCAAGGGGCCTTCAATTCACCCCTCCACTTT.